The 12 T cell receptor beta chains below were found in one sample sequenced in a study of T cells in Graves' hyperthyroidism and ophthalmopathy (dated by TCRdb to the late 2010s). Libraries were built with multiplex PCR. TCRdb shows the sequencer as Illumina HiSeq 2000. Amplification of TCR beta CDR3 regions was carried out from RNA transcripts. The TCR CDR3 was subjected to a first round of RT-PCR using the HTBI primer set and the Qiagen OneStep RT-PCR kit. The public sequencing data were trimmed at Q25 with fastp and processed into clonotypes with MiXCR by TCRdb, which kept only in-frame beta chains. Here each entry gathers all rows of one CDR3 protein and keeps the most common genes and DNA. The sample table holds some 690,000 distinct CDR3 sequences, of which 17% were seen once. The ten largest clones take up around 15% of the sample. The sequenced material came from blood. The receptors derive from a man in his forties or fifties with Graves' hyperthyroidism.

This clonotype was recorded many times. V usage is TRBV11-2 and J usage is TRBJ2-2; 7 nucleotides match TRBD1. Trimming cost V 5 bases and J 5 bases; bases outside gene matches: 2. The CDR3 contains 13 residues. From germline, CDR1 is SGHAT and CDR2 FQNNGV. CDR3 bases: TGTGCCAGCAGCGCCAGGGGGACCGGGGAGCTGTTTTTT. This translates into CASSARGTGELFF.

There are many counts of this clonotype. For the CDR3, the DNA is TGTGCCAGTAGTATTTTGGAGGGTATTGGCGAGCAGTACTTC. This encodes CASSILEGIGEQYF. This rearrangement joins TRBV19 to TRBJ2-7; a weak D match, TRBD2 (6 bases). The germline V gene has CDR1 LNHDA and CDR2 SQIVND (reference sequence). V lost 3 bases and J 6 bases, leaving 15 bases between the germline ends. The CDR3 extends over 14 amino acids.

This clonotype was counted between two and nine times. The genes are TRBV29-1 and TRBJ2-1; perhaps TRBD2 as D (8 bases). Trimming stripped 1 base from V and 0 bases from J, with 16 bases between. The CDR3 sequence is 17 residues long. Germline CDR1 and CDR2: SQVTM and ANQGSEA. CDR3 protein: CSVEGISGDSSYNEQFF. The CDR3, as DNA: TGCAGCGTTGAAGGCATTAGCGGGGACAGCTCCTACAATGAGCAGTTCTTC.

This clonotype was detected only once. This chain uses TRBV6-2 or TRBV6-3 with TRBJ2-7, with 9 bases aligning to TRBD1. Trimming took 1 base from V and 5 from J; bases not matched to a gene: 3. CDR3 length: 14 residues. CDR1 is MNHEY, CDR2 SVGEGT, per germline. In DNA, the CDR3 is TGTGCCAGCAGTTACTGGGACAGGGTGAACGAGCAGTACTTC. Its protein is CASSYWDRVNEQYF.

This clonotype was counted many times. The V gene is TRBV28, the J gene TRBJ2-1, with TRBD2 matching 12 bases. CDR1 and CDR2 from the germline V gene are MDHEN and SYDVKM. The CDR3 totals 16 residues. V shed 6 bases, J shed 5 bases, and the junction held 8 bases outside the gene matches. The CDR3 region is CASSPGLAGLDNEQFF. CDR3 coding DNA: TGTGCCAGCAGCCCGGGACTAGCGGGCCTGGACAATGAGCAGTTCTTC. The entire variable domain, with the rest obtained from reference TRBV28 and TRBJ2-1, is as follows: DVKVTQSSRYLVKRTGEKVFLECVQDMDHENMFWYRQDPGLGLRLIYFSYDVKMKEKGDIPEGYSVSREKKERFSLILESASTNQTSMYLCASSPGLAGLDNEQFFGPGTRLTVL.

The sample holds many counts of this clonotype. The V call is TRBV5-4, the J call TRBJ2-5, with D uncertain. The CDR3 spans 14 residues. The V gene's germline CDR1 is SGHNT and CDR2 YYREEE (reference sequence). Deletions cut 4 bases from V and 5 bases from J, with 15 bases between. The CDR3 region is CASSAPVGPETQYF. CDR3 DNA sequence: TGTGCCAGCAGCGCACCTGTTGGACCGGAGACCCAGTACTTC. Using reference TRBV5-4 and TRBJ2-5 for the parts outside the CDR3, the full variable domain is ETGVTQSPTHLIKTRGQQVTLRCSSQSGHNTVSWYQQALGQGPQFIFQYYREEENGRGNFPPRFSGLQFPNYSSELNVNALELDDSALYLCASSAPVGPETQYFGPGTRLLVL.

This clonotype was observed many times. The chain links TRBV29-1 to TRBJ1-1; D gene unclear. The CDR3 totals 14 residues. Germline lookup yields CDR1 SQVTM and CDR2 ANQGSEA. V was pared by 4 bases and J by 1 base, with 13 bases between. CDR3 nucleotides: TGCAGCGTTGCCCTCTCATGGGCGAACACTGAAGCTTTCTTT. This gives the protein CSVALSWANTEAFF.

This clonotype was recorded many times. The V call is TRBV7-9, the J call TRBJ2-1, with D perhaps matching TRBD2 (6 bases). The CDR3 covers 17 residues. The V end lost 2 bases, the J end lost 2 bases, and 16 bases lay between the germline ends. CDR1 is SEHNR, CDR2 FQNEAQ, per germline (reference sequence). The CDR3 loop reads CASSLLSGIAAYNEQFF. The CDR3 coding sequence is TGTGCCAGCAGCTTATTATCTGGAATAGCGGCCTACAATGAGCAGTTCTTC.

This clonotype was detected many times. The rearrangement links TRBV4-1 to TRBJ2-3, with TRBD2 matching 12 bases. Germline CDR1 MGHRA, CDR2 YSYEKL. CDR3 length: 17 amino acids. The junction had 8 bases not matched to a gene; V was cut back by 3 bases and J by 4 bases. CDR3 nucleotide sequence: TGCGCCAGCAGCCAGCCGATGACTAGCGGGAGTGCAGATACGCAGTATTTT. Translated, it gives CASSQPMTSGSADTQYF.

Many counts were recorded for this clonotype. The CDR3 DNA is TGCGCCAGCAGCTCTCCGCGGGGGCTCCCGCTCGATACGCAGTATTTT. It is translated as CASSSPRGLPLDTQYF. This chain links TRBV5-1 with TRBJ2-3, with TRBD2 as a possible D gene (7 bases). V was clipped by 3 bases and J by 6 bases, with 20 bases between them. This CDR3 contains 16 residues. Germline CDR1 SGHRS, CDR2 YFSETQ.

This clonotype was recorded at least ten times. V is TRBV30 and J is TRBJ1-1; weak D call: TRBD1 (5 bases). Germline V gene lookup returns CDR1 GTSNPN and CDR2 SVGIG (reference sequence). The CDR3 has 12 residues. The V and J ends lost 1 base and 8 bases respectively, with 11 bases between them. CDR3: CAWSEQGEEAFF. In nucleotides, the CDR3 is TGTGCCTGGAGTGAGCAAGGGGAAGAAGCTTTCTTT.

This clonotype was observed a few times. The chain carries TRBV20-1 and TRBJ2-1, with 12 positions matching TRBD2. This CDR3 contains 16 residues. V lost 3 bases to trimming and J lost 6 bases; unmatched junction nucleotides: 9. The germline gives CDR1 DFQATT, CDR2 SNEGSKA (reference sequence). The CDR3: CSARSLRTSGINEQFF. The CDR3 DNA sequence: TGCAGTGCTAGGAGTCTTAGGACTAGCGGGATCAATGAGCAGTTCTTC.